A single sample is the source of the 21 T cell receptor beta chains below, sequenced in a study of blood T cell repertoires in COVID-19. TCRdb's copy holds only in-frame clones and misses some; the assay was immunoSEQ multiplex PCR. The sample includes 200,000 to 250,000 clones, around 80% of them seen just once. Sample: peripheral blood. All receptors come from a woman under 30 with acute or convalescent COVID-19.

The chain joins TRBV4-1 to TRBJ2-5; D is ambiguous. There are 14 residues in the CDR3. From germline, CDR1 is MGHRA and CDR2 YSYEKL. Trimming stripped 3 bases from V and 4 bases from J, with 12 bases between. The CDR3 protein is CASSQGDGRETQYF. CDR3 nucleotide sequence: TGCGCCAGCAGCCAGGGCGACGGCAGAGAGACCCAGTACTTC.

The chain links TRBV19 to TRBJ2-7; TRBD2 matches 10 bases. The CDR3 is 15 amino acids. Trimming removed 6 bases from V and 6 bases from J; junction bases left unmatched: 11. Germline V CDR1 and CDR2: LNHDA, SQIVND (reference sequence). The CDR3 DNA reads TGTGCCAGTAGAACCGAAGCGAGCGGGGGGGGCGAGCAGTACTTC. Amino acids: CASRTEASGGGEQYF.

As for this clone: Distinct nucleotide sequences in the sample also encode this CDR3. V usage is TRBV19 and J usage is TRBJ1-1; D not resolved. The CDR3 is 14 amino acids. Trimming took off 0 bases at V and 3 bases at J, with 8 bases between the two ends. Per germline, CDR1 LNHDA and CDR2 SQIVND (reference sequence). CDR3 DNA: TGTGCCAGTAGTATAGATCGGGGTTACACTGAAGCTTTCTTT. It yields the protein CASSIDRGYTEAFF.

Turning to this clone: One junction end does not reproduce the germline sequence, and a read error may be involved. The chain uses TRBV6-6 and TRBJ2-7; maybe TRBD2 (5 bases). The CDR3 totals 12 residues. CDR1 MNHNY and CDR2 SVGAGI come from the germline V gene (reference sequence). CDR3: CASSMDSHEQYF. The CDR3 DNA sequence: TGTGCCAGCAGTATGGACTCCCACGAGCAGTACTTC.

The rearrangement uses TRBV27 and TRBJ2-2, with TRBD1 matching over 7 bases. The germline gives CDR1 MNHEY, CDR2 SMNVEV (reference sequence). V lost 2 bases, J lost 2 bases, and 8 bases stayed unmatched. CDR3 length equals 17 residues. Here the CDR3 DNA reads TGTGCCAGCAGTTTAGTCAGGACAGGAGAAAACACCGGGGAGCTGTTTTTT. Protein: CASSLVRTGENTGELFF.

The chain carries TRBV15 and TRBJ1-5, with a possible D match to TRBD1 (5 bases). There are 16 residues in the CDR3. Between the trimmed V and J ends, which lost 0 bases and 6 bases, there was a span of 15 bases. Germline CDR1 and CDR2: LNHNV and YYDKDF (reference sequence). The CDR3 coding sequence is TGTGCCACCAGCAGAGATTTATCGGCAGGGCGTCAGCCCCAGCATTTT. Amino acid sequence: CATSRDLSAGRQPQHF.

The V call is TRBV19, the J call TRBJ2-3; weak D call: TRBD2 (6 bases). This CDR3 is 17 amino acids long. Trimming took 7 bases from V and 8 from J, leaving 28 bases between them. Germline V gene lookup returns CDR1 LNHDA and CDR2 SQIVND (reference sequence). This CDR3 is CASNPAHFTSFEGTQYF. The CDR3 bases are TGTGCCAGTAACCCGGCCCACTTCACTAGCTTTGAGGGTACGCAGTATTTT. The complete variable domain, with remaining parts taken from reference TRBV19 and TRBJ2-3, reads DGGITQSPKYLFRKEGQNVTLSCEQNLNHDAMYWYRQDPGQGLRLIYYSQIVNDFQKGDIAEGYSVSREKKESFPLTVTSAQKNPTAFYLCASNPAHFTSFEGTQYFGPGTRLTVL.

This chain links TRBV19 with TRBJ2-7; perhaps TRBD2 as D (5 bases). V gave up 3 bases and J gave up 6 bases, with 9 bases separating them. Germline V gene lookup returns CDR1 LNHDA and CDR2 SQIVND (reference sequence). The CDR3 is made up of 12 amino acids. The CDR3 loop reads CASSMGAFEQYF. CDR3 coding DNA: TGTGCCAGTAGTATGGGAGCCTTCGAGCAGTACTTC.

This clone was found once. The chain employs TRBV6-2 or TRBV6-3 and TRBJ2-5, with 10 nucleotides matching TRBD2. There are 16 residues in the CDR3. CDR1 MNHEY and CDR2 SVGEGT come from the germline V gene. V lost 5 bases and J lost 5; bases outside the gene matches: 11. CDR3 in DNA: TGTGCCAGCAGTCCCCGACAAGCGGGAGGGGGCGAGACCCAGTACTTC. Protein sequence: CASSPRQAGGGETQYF.

The chain carries TRBV6-5 and TRBJ1-2; TRBD1 agrees at 12 bases. The CDR3 runs to 15 residues. Per germline, CDR1 MNHEY and CDR2 SVGAGI. The ends lost 6 bases at V and 8 bases at J; junction bases unmatched: 10. The CDR3 DNA is TGTGCCAGCAGGACCGGGACAGGGGGCCTAGGGGGCTACACCTTC. It yields the protein CASRTGTGGLGGYTF.

The chain combines TRBV18 with TRBJ1-1; D is ambiguous. The CDR3 has 17 residues. CDR1 is KGHSH, CDR2 LQKENI, per germline. The V gene lost 0 bases and the J gene lost 0 bases, with 14 bases spanning the gap. CDR3 sequence (DNA): TGTGCCAGCTCACCACCGTTACAGATTCTCATGAACACTGAAGCTTTCTTT. This codes for CASSPPLQILMNTEAFF. Combining the CDR3 with reference TRBV18 and TRBJ1-1 gives the whole variable domain NAGVMQNPRHLVRRRGQEARLRCSPMKGHSHVYWYRQLPEEGLKFMVYLQKENIIDESGMPKERFSAEFPKEGPSILRIQQVVRGDSAAYFCASSPPLQILMNTEAFFGQGTRLTVV.

The chain joins TRBV2 to TRBJ2-1; D is perhaps TRBD1 (6 bases). The germline gives CDR1 SNHLY, CDR2 FYNNEI. The CDR3 sequence is 15 residues long. Trimming cost V 8 bases and J 7 bases, with 21 bases left between them. This CDR3 is CASARSSRGRNEQFF. In DNA, the CDR3 is TGTGCCAGCGCCCGAAGCTCCAGGGGTCGGAATGAGCAGTTCTTC.

CDR3 bases: TGCGCCAGCAGCCAATCTCGGGGGTGGACCACAGATACGCAGTATTTT. Its protein product is CASSQSRGWTTDTQYF. This chain connects TRBV4-1 to TRBJ2-3; TRBD2 is a possible D gene (6 bases). The CDR3 is 16 residues long. Germline CDR1 is MGHRA and CDR2 is YSYEKL. Trimming took off 2 bases at V and 2 bases at J, with 14 bases between the two ends.

This clone came up once. The chain has TRBV19 and TRBJ2-1, with TRBD2 as a possible D gene (5 bases). CDR1 is LNHDA, CDR2 SQIVND, per germline (reference sequence). The CDR3 is 14 amino acids. V lost 3 bases and J lost 1, with 7 bases in between. This chain's CDR3 is CASSIEGSYNEQFF. CDR3 DNA: TGTGCCAGTAGTATTGAGGGTTCCTACAATGAGCAGTTCTTC.

The chain carries TRBV11-2 and TRBJ2-3, with D perhaps TRBD2 (6 bases). The CDR3 loop spans 15 amino acids. CDR1 and CDR2 (germline): SGHAT, FQNNGV. V shed 0 bases and J shed 1 base, with 8 bases lying between them. The CDR3 spells CASSLDASGTDTQYF. CDR3 nucleotide sequence: TGTGCCAGCAGCTTAGATGCTAGCGGCACAGATACGCAGTATTTT.

The CDR3 here is CASSPGGHGSTDTQYF. The CDR3 DNA follows: TGTGCCAGCAGTCCCGGCGGACACGGGTCCACAGATACGCAGTATTTT. This sequence joins TRBV6-6 and TRBJ2-3; TRBD1 is a possible D gene (5 bases). Germline V gene lookup returns CDR1 MNHNY and CDR2 SVGAGI (reference sequence). This CDR3 comprises 16 residues. The V gene lost 5 bases and the J gene lost 2 bases, with 17 bases spanning the gap.

The chain employs TRBV4-3 and TRBJ2-7, with D unresolved. CDR1 is LGHNA and CDR2 is YSLEER in the germline V gene. The germline V and J ends were trimmed by 0 bases and 0 bases, with 9 bases remaining between them. The CDR3 loop spans 15 amino acids. The CDR3 loop is CASSQDVLVSYEQYF. In DNA, the CDR3 is TGCGCCAGCAGCCAAGATGTGTTAGTCTCCTACGAGCAGTACTTC.

The chain links TRBV9 to TRBJ1-2; D unresolved. CDR3 length equals 15 residues. CDR1 and CDR2 from the germline V gene are SGDLS and YYNGEE. V dropped 4 bases and J dropped 3 bases, with 16 bases sitting between them. The CDR3 here is CASSPMTGSDYGYTF. The CDR3 bases are TGTGCCAGCAGCCCGATGACGGGTTCAGACTATGGCTACACCTTC.

Remarks on this clone: The junction and the germline gene differ at one end; a read error may be behind it. The V gene is TRBV2, the J gene TRBJ2-3; no reliable D call. From germline, CDR1 is SNHLY and CDR2 FYNNEI. The CDR3 is made up of 12 amino acids. DNA of the CDR3: TGTGCCAGCAGAGAAGCCGGGGATACGCAGTATTTT. Translated, it gives CASREAGDTQYF.

The chain recombines TRBV6-5 with TRBJ2-1; 8 nucleotides match TRBD2. The CDR3 is 13 residues long. The germline V gene encodes CDR1 MNHEY and CDR2 SVGAGI. The V gene end was trimmed by 10 bases and the J gene end by 2 bases; junction bases not matched to a gene: 4. As DNA, the CDR3 is TGTGCCACCGGGGGGGTACCCTACAATGAGCAGTTCTTC. Amino acids: CATGGVPYNEQFF.

The rearrangement uses TRBV27 and TRBJ1-2; D is uncertain. V lost 5 bases, J lost 4 bases, and 14 bases lay in between. Germline CDR1 reads MNHEY; CDR2 reads SMNVEV (reference sequence). The CDR3 is 14 amino acids. The CDR3 region is CASSRMGETYGYTF. As DNA, the CDR3 is TGTGCCAGCAGTCGCATGGGAGAAACCTATGGCTACACCTTC.